This TCR beta chain was documented in a study of blood T cells in healthy people across ages. Combining a sample-barcoded 5' primer with a J-beta primer mix, a second PCR ran for about 6 to 11 cycles. All cDNA molecules were each tagged by a template-switch adaptor with 12 random nucleotides. TCRdb fed the 5' RACE reads into MiXCR, producing one record per CDR3 protein. The profile shows more than 800,000 distinct CDR3 sequences, over 35% of them singletons. Overall study results and limits: There was a strong correlation between TCR beta diversity and naive T cell percentage.

This clonotype has only a few counts. Its antigen is currently unknown. V lost 1 base, J lost 4 bases, and 17 bases lay in between. Germline CDR1 and CDR2: DFQATT and SNEGSKA (reference sequence). This CDR3 is built from 15 residues. The V call is TRBV20-1, the J call TRBJ2-7; possibly TRBD2 for D (5 bases). The receptor was isolated from a woman aged 55-75 years in good health. The sequenced sample was blood. This CDR3 is CSARAAAGTGYEQYF. For the CDR3, the DNA is TGCAGTGCTAGAGCAGCGGCGGGTACGGGTTACGAGCAGTACTTC.